This TCR beta chain was documented in a study of graft-versus-host responses after intestinal transplantation. Study outcomes and limitations: High graft-versus-host to host-versus-graft T cell clonal ratios marked allografts of patients with graft-donor macrochimerism.

Assay used: immunoSEQ multiplex PCR; TCRdb lists only in-frame clones, some missing. The table shows 18,000 or so clones, with approximately 95% occurring only once. Note on this clone: The target antigen is unknown.

This clonotype was obtained from a human patient who received an intestinal transplant, so some T cells may come from the graft donor. The material sequenced was PBMCs, taken 23 days after intestinal transplant.

CDR3 loop: CASSLDGLAGGDTQYF. Written as DNA, the CDR3 is TGTGCCAGCAGCCTGGACGGACTAGCGGGAGGAGATACGCAGTATTTT. This rearrangement joins TRBV5-4 to TRBJ2-3, with TRBD2 identical over 14 bases. This CDR3 has 16 residues. Germline CDR1 SGHNT, CDR2 YYREEE (reference sequence). Trimming removed 4 bases from V and 5 bases from J; junction bases left unmatched: 6.